A selection of T cell receptor beta chains follows, all from one sample in a study of shared clonotypes between healthy human individuals. Repertoires were generated with immunoSEQ multiplex PCR, while TCRdb's copy carries only in-frame clones and drops some. The data show some 1 million clones, around four fifths seen once. Material for sequencing was memory CD4+ T cells sorted from blood. The receptors shown here come from a man younger than 35 in good health. Each CDR3 is given with its conserved first and last residue. The listing skips clone size in some rows; elsewhere it reads once, few, many or a size class.

>TRBJ2-7|TRBV18|-
CASSRLAGGEGEQYF
>TRBJ1-6|TRBV7-2|-
CASRYPGAVDNSPLHF
>TRBJ1-2|TRBV6-5|-
CASTNGGLANYGYTF
>TRBJ1-2|TRBV30|few
CAWGYGVSNYGYTF
>TRBJ2-3|TRBV30|-
CAWSPGSGKETQYF
>TRBJ2-5|TRBV28|-
CASSLGYHGETQYF
>TRBJ2-1|TRBV5-6|-
CASSFRTSGRSNEQFF
>TRBJ2-7|TRBV5-6|few
CASSLAGGFSYEQYF
>TRBJ1-1|TRBV5-6|-
CASSLAENTEAFF
>TRBJ1-2|TRBV9|-
CASSVSTGPKGYGYTF
>TRBJ2-1|TRBV7-2|-
CASSLRAVVKQFF
>TRBJ1-5|TRBV28|-
CASSFNNPNQPQHF
>TRBJ2-3|TRBV30|-
CAWSVLRTSHNTDTQYF
>TRBJ2-2|TRBV9|few
CASRQGAAGELFF
>TRBJ1-2|TRBV5-1|-
CASSSQGSAYGYTF
>TRBJ2-3|TRBV28|few
CASSPTLAGGTDTQYF
>TRBJ2-7|TRBV30|-
CAWSESYEQYF
>TRBJ1-6|TRBV19|-
CASSMGQENSPLHF
>TRBJ2-7|TRBV5-1|-
CASRGQAGSYEQYF
>TRBJ1-1|TRBV11-2|-
CASSLEAGLNTEAFF
>TRBJ2-5|TRBV15|once
CATSRARRTDPQYF
>TRBJ1-1|TRBV5-1|-
CASSLAFGTEAFF
>TRBJ1-3|TRBV5-1|few
CASSLEGTDRNTIYF
>TRBJ2-4|TRBV7-9|few
CASSPRLAGGAKNIQYF
>TRBJ2-7|TRBV15|-
CATSRTEGQYYEQYF
>TRBJ1-2|TRBV29-1|-
CSVTTGPTNYGYTF
>TRBJ1-2|TRBV4-3|-
CASSQDLNFANYGYTF
>TRBJ2-7|TRBV30|-
CAWSNGGVDEQYF
>TRBJ2-7|TRBV9|-
CASSVDPSGGKYEQYF
>TRBJ2-5|TRBV19|-
CASSGPPQDRTSPTQYF
>TRBJ1-4|TRBV30|-
CAMDGVDRAYEKLFF
>TRBJ2-5|TRBV6-1|-
CASTGQGRETQYF
>TRBJ2-5|TRBV7-9|-
CASSLSSGGEQYF
>TRBJ2-3|TRBV7-2|-
CASSPQRTDTQYF
>TRBJ2-7|TRBV14|-
CASSQVDRTYEQYF
>TRBJ2-2|TRBV2|-
CASSSQGPGELFF
>TRBJ2-2|TRBV10-3|-
CATQGGGPNTGELFF
>TRBJ1-2|TRBV19|-
CASRRQGGPHGYTF
>TRBJ1-1|TRBV9|-
CASSVVGVSNTEAFF
>TRBJ2-5|TRBV27|-
CASSSGLAGGETQYF
>TRBJ2-7|TRBV7-3|-
CASSLTGAQDEQYF
>TRBJ1-5|TRBV5-5|few
CASSLGVSNQPQHF
>TRBJ2-1|TRBV7-9|-
CASSLGAGDGEQFF
>TRBJ2-7|TRBV5-1|-
CASSLMQGATYEQYF
>TRBJ2-3|TRBV5-6|-
CASAPGSGTTDTQYF
>TRBJ1-6|TRBV5-1|few
CASKLTESNSPLHF
>TRBJ2-1|TRBV2|-
CASRALAGSSYNEQFF
>TRBJ2-7|TRBV5-1|-
CASSLWSGPKASYEQYF
>TRBJ2-3|TRBV15|-
CATSRDPQDTQYF
>TRBJ2-3|TRBV2|-
CAVGHASGLAGLASTDTQYF
>TRBJ2-1|TRBV9|once
CASSVLGTSGRQGGEQFF
>TRBJ2-7|TRBV5-1|-
CASSRTGGEYEQYF
>TRBJ2-1|TRBV13|-
CASSPTTGGLGGGAYNEQFF
>TRBJ2-1|TRBV18|-
CASSPPLTGGALDEQFF